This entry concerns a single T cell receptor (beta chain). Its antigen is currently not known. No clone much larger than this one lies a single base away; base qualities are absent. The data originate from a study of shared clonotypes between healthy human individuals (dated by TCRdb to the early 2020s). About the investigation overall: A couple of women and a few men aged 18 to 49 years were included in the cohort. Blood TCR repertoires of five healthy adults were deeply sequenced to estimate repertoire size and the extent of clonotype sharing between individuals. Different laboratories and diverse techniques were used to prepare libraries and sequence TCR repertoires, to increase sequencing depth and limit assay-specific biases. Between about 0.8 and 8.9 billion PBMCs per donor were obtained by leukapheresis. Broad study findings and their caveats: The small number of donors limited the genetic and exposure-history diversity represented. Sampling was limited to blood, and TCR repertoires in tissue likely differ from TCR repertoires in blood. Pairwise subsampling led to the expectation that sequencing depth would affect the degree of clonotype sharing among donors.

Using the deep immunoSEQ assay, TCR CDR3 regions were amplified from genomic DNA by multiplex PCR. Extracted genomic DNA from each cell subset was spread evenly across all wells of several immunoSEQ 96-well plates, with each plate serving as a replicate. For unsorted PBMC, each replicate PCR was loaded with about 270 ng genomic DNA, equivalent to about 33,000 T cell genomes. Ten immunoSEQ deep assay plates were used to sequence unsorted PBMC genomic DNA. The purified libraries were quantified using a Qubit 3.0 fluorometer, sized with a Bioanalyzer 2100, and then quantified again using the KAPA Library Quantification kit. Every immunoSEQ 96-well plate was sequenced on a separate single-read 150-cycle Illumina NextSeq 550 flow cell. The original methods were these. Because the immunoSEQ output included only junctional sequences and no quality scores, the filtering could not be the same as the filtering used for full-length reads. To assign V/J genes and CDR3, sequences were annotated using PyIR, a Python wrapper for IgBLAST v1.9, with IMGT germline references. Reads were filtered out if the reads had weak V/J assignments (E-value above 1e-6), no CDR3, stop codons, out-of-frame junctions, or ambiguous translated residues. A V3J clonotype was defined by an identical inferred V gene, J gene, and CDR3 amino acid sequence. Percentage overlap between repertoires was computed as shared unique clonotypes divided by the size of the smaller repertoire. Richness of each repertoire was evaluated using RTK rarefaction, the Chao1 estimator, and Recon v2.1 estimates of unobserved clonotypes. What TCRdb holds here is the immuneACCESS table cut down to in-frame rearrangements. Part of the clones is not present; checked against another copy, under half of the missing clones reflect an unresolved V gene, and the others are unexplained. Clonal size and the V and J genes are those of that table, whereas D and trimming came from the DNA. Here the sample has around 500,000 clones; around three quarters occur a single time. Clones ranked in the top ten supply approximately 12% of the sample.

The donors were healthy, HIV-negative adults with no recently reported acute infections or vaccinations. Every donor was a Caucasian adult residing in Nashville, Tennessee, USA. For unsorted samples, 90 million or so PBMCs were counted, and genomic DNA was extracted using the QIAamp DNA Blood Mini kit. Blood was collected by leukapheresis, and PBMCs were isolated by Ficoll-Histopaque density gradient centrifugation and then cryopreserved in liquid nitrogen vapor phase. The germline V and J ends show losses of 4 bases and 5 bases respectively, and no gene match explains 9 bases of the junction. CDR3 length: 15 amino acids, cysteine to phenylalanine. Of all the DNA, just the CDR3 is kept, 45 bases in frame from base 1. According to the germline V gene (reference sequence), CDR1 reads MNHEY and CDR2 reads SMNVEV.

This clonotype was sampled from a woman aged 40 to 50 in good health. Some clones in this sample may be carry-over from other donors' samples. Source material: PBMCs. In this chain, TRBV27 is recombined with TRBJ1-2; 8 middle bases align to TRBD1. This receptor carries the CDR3 CASSSNRGFPYGYTF. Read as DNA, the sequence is TGTGCCAGCAGTTCAAACAGGGGGTTTCCTTATGGCTACACCTTC.